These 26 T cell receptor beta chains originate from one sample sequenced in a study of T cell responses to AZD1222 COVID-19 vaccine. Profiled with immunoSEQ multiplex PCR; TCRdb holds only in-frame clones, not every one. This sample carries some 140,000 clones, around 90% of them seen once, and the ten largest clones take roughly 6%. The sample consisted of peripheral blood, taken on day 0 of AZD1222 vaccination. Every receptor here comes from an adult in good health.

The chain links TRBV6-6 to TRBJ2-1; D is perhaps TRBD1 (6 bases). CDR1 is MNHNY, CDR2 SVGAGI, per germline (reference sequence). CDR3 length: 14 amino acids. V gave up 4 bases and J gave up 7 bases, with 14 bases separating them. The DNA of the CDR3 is TGTGCCAGCAGTTGGAGTACAGGGCAAAATGAGCAGTTCTTC. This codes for CASSWSTGQNEQFF.

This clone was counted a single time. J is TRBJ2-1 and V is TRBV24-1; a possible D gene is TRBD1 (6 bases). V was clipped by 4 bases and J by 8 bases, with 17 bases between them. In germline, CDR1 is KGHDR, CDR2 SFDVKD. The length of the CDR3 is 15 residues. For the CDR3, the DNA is TGTGCCACCAGTGACTACACATCCAGGGGAGATGAGCAGTTCTTC. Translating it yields CATSDYTSRGDEQFF.

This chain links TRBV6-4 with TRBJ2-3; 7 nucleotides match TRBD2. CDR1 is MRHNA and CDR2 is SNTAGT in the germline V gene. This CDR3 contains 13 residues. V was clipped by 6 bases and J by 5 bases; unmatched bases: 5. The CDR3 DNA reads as TGTGCCAGCAGCCGGACTAGTCTAGATACGCAGTATTTT. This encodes CASSRTSLDTQYF.

The CDR3 loop reads CASSHRDYSYEQYF. CDR3 bases: TGTGCCAGCAGCCACCGGGACTACTCCTACGAGCAGTACTTC. The genes are TRBV28 and TRBJ2-7; 7 bases map to TRBD2. The ends lost 6 bases at V and 0 bases at J; junction bases unmatched: 5. The length of the CDR3 is 14 residues. Germline V lookup: CDR1 MDHEN, CDR2 SYDVKM.

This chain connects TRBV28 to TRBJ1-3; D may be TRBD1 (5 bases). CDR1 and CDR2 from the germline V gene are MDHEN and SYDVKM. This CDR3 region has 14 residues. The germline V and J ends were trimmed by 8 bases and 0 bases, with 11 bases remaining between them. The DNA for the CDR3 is TGTGCCAGCTTCCAGGGCAGCTCTGGAAACACCATATATTTT. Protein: CASFQGSSGNTIYF.

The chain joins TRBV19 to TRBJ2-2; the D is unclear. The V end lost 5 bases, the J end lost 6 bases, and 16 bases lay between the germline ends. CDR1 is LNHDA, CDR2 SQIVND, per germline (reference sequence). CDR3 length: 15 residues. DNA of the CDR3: TGTGCCAGTAGTGCCGCCGGGCTGTGGGCCGGGGAGCTGTTTTTT. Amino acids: CASSAAGLWAGELFF.

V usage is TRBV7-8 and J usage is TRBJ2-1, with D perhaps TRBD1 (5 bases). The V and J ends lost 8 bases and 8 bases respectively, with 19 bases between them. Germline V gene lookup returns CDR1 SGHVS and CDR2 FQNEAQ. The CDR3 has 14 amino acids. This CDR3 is CASAGRSRGDEQFF. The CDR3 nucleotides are TGTGCCAGCGCTGGTAGGAGTAGGGGCGATGAGCAGTTCTTC. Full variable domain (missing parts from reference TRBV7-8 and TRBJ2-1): GAGVSQSPRYKVAKRGQDVALRCDPISGHVSLFWYQQALGQGPEFLTYFQNEAQLDKSGLPSDRFFAERPEGSVSTLKIQRTQQEDSAVYLCASAGRSRGDEQFFGPGTRLTVL.

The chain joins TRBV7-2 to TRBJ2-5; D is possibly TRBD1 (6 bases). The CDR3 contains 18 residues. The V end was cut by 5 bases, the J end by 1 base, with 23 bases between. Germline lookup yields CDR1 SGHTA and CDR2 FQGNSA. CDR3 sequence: CASSQTGTPLTFQETQYF. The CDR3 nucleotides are TGTGCCAGCAGCCAGACGGGGACACCCCTTACCTTCCAAGAGACCCAGTACTTC.

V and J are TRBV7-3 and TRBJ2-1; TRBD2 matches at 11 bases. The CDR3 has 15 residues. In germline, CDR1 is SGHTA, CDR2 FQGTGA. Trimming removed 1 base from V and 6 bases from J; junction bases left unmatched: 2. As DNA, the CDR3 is TGTGCCAGCAGCTTAAATAGCGGGAGGGCCAATGAGCAGTTCTTC. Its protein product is CASSLNSGRANEQFF.

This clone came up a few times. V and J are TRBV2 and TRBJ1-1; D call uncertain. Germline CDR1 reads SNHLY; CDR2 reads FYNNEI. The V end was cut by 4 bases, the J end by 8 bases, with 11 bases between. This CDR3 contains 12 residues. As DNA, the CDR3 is TGTGCCAGCAGTGCCTCTAGAGGAGAAGCTTTCTTT. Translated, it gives CASSASRGEAFF.

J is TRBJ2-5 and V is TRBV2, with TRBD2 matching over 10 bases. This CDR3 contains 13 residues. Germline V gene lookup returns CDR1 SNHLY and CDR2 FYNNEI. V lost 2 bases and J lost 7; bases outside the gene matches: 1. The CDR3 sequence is CASSELAGVTQYF. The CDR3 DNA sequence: TGTGCCAGCAGTGAACTAGCGGGGGTGACCCAGTACTTC.

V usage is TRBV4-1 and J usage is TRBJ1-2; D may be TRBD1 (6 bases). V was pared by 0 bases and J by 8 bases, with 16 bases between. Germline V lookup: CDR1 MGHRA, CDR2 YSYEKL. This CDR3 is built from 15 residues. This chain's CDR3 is CASSQEVNRERGYTF. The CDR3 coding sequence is TGCGCCAGCAGCCAAGAAGTAAACAGGGAGAGGGGCTACACCTTC.

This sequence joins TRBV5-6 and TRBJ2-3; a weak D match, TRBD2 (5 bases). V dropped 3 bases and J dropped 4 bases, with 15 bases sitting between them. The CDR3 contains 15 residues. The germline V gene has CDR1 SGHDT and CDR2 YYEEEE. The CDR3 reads CASSWLKGVADTQYF. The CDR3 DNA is TGTGCCAGCAGCTGGTTAAAGGGAGTGGCAGATACGCAGTATTTT. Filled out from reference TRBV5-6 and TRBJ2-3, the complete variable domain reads DAGVTQSPTHLIKTRGQQVTLRCSPKSGHDTVSWYQQALGQGPQFIFQYYEEEERQRGNFPDRFSGHQFPNYSSELNVNALLLGDSALYLCASSWLKGVADTQYFGPGTRLTVL.

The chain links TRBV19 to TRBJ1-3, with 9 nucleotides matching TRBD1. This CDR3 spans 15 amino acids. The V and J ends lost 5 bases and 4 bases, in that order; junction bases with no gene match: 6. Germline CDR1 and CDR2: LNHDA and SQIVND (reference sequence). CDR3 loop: CASSPYRGRGNTIYF. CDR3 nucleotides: TGTGCCAGTAGTCCCTACAGGGGGCGGGGAAACACCATATATTTT. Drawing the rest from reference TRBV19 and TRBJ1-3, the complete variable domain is DGGITQSPKYLFRKEGQNVTLSCEQNLNHDAMYWYRQDPGQGLRLIYYSQIVNDFQKGDIAEGYSVSREKKESFPLTVTSAQKNPTAFYLCASSPYRGRGNTIYFGEGSWLTVV.

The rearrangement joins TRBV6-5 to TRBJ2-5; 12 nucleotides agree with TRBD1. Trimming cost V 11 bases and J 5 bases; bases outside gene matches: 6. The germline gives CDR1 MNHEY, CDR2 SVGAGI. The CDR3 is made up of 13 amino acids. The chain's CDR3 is CAVRDRGRETQYF. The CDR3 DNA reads TGTGCCGTCCGGGACAGGGGGCGGGAGACCCAGTACTTC.

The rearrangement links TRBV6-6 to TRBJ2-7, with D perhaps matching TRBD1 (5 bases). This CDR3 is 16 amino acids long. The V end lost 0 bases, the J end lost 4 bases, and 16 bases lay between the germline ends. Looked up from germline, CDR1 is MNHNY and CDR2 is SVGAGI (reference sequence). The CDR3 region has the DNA TGTGCCAGCAGTTACTCGATAAGGGGCCCTGTTTACGAGCAGTACTTC. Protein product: CASSYSIRGPVYEQYF.

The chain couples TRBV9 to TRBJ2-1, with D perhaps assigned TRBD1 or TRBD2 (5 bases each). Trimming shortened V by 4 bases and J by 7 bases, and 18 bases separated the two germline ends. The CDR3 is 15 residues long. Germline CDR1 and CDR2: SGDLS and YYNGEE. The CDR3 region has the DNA TGTGCCAGCAGCCCTACTTCTGCTGGGGGTAATGAGCAGTTCTTC. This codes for CASSPTSAGGNEQFF.

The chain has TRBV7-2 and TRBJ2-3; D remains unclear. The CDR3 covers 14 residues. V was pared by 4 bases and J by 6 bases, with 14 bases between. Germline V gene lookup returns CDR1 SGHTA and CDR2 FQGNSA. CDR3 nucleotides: TGTGCCAGCAGCTACTCCCAAGCCAGGGATACGCAGTATTTT. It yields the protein CASSYSQARDTQYF.

CDR3: CASSEGTENEKLFF. The CDR3 DNA is TGTGCCAGCAGTGAAGGGACAGAAAATGAAAAACTGTTTTTT. This rearrangement joins TRBV6-1 to TRBJ1-4; D may be TRBD1 (6 bases). The ends were cut back, 1 base at V and 5 bases at J, with 8 bases in the middle. This CDR3 has 14 amino acids. CDR1 is MNHNS and CDR2 is SASEGT in the germline V gene.

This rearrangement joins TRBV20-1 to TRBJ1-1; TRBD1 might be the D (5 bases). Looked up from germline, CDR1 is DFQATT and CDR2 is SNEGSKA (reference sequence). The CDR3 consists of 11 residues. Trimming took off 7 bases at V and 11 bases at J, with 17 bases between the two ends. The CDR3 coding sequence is TGCAGTGGAGTCCAGGGCGCGGGGGCTTTCTTT. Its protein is CSGVQGAGAFF.

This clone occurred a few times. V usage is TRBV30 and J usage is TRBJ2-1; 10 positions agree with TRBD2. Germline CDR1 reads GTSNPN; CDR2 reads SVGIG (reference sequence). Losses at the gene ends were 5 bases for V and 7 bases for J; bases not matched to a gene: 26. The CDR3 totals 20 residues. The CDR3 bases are TGTGCCTGGGACTGGGGAACCGGGACTAGCGTTACCATCCGCCCGAATGAGCAGTTCTTC. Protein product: CAWDWGTGTSVTIRPNEQFF.

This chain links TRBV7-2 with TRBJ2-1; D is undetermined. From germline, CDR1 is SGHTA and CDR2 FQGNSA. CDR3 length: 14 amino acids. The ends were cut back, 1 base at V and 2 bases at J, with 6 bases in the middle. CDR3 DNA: TGTGCCAGCAGCTTAGTCCCCGCCTACAATGAGCAGTTCTTC. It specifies CASSLVPAYNEQFF. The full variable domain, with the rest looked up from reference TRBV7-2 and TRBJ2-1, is GAGVSQSPSNKVTEKGKDVELRCDPISGHTALYWYRQSLGQGLEFLIYFQGNSAPDKSGLPSDRFSAERTGGSVSTLTIQRTQQEDSAVYLCASSLVPAYNEQFFGPGTRLTVL.

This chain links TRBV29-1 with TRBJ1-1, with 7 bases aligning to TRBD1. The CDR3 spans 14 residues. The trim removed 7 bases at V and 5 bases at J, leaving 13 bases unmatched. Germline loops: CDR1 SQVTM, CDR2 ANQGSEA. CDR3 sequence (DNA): TGCAGCGCAAAGCCTAGACAGGGCGGGACTGAAGCTTTCTTT. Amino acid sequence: CSAKPRQGGTEAFF.

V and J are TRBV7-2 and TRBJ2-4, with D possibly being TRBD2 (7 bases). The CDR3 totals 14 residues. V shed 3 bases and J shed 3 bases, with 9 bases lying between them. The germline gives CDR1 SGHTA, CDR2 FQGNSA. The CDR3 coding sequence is TGTGCCAGCAGCTTGGGAGGGGGCAAAAACATTCAGTACTTC. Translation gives CASSLGGGKNIQYF.

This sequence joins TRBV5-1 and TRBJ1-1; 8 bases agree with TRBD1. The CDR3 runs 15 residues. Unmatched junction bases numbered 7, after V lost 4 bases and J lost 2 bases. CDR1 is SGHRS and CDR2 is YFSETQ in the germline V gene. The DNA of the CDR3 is TGCGCCAGCAGCCCTCAAGGGACAGGAAACACTGAAGCTTTCTTT. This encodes CASSPQGTGNTEAFF.

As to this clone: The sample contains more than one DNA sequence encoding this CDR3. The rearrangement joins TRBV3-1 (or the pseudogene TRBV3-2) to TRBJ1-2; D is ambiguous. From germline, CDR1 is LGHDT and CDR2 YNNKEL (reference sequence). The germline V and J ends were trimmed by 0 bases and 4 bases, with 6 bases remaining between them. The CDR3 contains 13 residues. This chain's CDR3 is CASSQEGTYGYTF. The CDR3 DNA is TGTGCCAGCAGCCAAGAAGGAACCTATGGCTACACCTTC.